This entry lists 15 T cell receptor beta chains sequenced from one sample in a study of response to subunit inactivated influenza vaccine. Each CDR3 protein gets one entry after TCRdb re-called the RT-PCR reads with MiXCR. Here the sample spans some 540,000 distinct CDR3 sequences, roughly a quarter being singletons. These sequences were also reported in another study, on T cells expressing NK-cell markers. That work adds: cDNA encoding TCR beta was synthesized via 5'RACE template switching incorporating UMIs.

Sequencing was performed on CD4+ T cells sorted from PBMCs, taken 12 days after vaccination. The receptor source for this set is a man aged 45-65 years who received an inactivated influenza vaccine.

The rearrangement links TRBV5-1 to TRBJ1-1; the D gene is possibly TRBD1 (5 bases). V was trimmed by 0 bases and J by 5 bases, leaving 14 bases between them. This CDR3 has 15 residues. Germline V gives CDR1 SGHRS, CDR2 YFSETQ. The chain's CDR3 is CASSLASGGVTEAFF. CDR3 DNA: TGCGCCAGCAGCTTGGCGTCCGGGGGGGTAACTGAAGCTTTCTTT. Full variable domain (remainder filled in from reference TRBV5-1 and TRBJ1-1): KAGVTQTPRYLIKTRGQQVTLSCSPISGHRSVSWYQQTPGQGLQFLFEYFSETQRNKGNFPGRFSGRQFSNSRSEMNVSTLELGDSALYLCASSLASGGVTEAFFGQGTRLTVV.

This chain links TRBV20-1 with TRBJ2-2; D gene uncertain. V dropped 4 bases and J dropped 7 bases, with 13 bases sitting between them. Germline values: CDR1 DFQATT, CDR2 SNEGSKA (reference sequence). The CDR3 spans 13 residues. The CDR3 is CSATGMMLGELFF. The CDR3 coding sequence is TGCAGTGCTACTGGCATGATGCTCGGGGAGCTGTTTTTT.

This chain connects TRBV2 to TRBJ2-5; D is uncertain. Germline CDR1 and CDR2: SNHLY and FYNNEI. The CDR3 covers 10 residues. V lost 7 bases to trimming and J lost 5 bases, with 5 bases between them. Here the CDR3 DNA reads TGTGCCAGCATGAGGGAGACCCAGTACTTC. It specifies CASMRETQYF.

This chain links TRBV15 with TRBJ2-1; TRBD2 might be the D (6 bases). Germline-derived CDR1 and CDR2 are LNHNV and YYDKDF (reference sequence). V was cut by 1 base and J by 5 bases, with 12 bases left in between. The CDR3 loop spans 15 amino acids. The CDR3 spells CATSRGTLANNEQFF. As DNA, the CDR3 is TGTGCCACCAGCAGAGGAACACTAGCCAACAATGAGCAGTTCTTC.

This clonotype appeared a few times. The genes are TRBV5-1 and TRBJ2-1; 7 positions agree with TRBD2. The trim removed 3 bases at V and 4 bases at J, leaving 7 bases unmatched. Germline CDR1 reads SGHRS; CDR2 reads YFSETQ. The CDR3 covers 15 residues. DNA of the CDR3: TGCGCCAGCAGCTGGACCGGGACTACATACAATGAGCAGTTCTTC. Its protein is CASSWTGTTYNEQFF.

The rearrangement joins TRBV11-2 to TRBJ1-4, with TRBD1 matching 7 bases. Trimming at V came to 9 bases and at J to 5 bases, leaving 12 bases not matched to a gene. Germline V CDR1 and CDR2: SGHAT, FQNNGV. The CDR3 runs to 15 residues. In DNA form, the CDR3 reads TGTGCCAGGGGCGCCTCCGGGACAGAAAATGAAAAACTGTTTTTT. Translation: CARGASGTENEKLFF.

The J gene is TRBJ2-3, the V gene TRBV20-1; no clear D. CDR3 size: 14 residues. Germline V lookup: CDR1 DFQATT, CDR2 SNEGSKA (reference sequence). Between the trimmed V and J ends, which lost 2 bases and 4 bases, there was a span of 13 bases. The CDR3 protein is CSARPGGVPDTQYF. In nucleotides, the CDR3 is TGCAGTGCTAGACCCGGTGGAGTCCCAGATACGCAGTATTTT.

The rearrangement links TRBV5-1 to TRBJ2-2; 7 bases are shared with TRBD1. Trimming cost V 0 bases and J 2 bases; bases outside gene matches: 4. Germline V gene data show CDR1 as SGHRS and CDR2 as YFSETQ. The CDR3 runs 16 residues. The CDR3 reads CASSLETGTNTGELFF. The CDR3 region has the DNA TGCGCCAGCAGCTTGGAGACAGGGACCAACACCGGGGAGCTGTTTTTT.

This sequence joins TRBV12-3 or TRBV12-4 and TRBJ1-5, with D possibly matching TRBD1 (5 bases). There are 15 residues in the CDR3. V was cut by 1 base and J by 4 bases, with 11 bases left in between. CDR3 sequence: CASSLEAGSNQPQHF. The CDR3 nucleotides are TGTGCCAGCAGTTTAGAGGCAGGGAGTAATCAGCCCCAGCATTTT.

The gene calls are TRBV4-3 and TRBJ2-7, with D perhaps matching TRBD1 (5 bases). V lost 0 bases to trimming and J lost 5 bases, with 14 bases between them. Germline V gives CDR1 LGHNA, CDR2 YSLEER. The CDR3 covers 15 residues. The CDR3 region is CASSQEGNRQHEQYF. The CDR3 nucleotides are TGCGCCAGCAGCCAAGAAGGTAACAGGCAGCACGAGCAGTACTTC.

This clonotype appeared a few times. J is TRBJ1-1 and V is TRBV2, with 8 nucleotides matching TRBD1. The germline CDR1 and CDR2 sequences are SNHLY and FYNNEI. J was trimmed by 4 bases and V by 3 bases; bases with no gene match: 10. This CDR3 spans 16 amino acids. CDR3 in amino acids: CASSEMDRVFLTEAFF. For the CDR3, the DNA is TGTGCCAGCAGTGAGATGGACAGGGTTTTTCTCACTGAAGCTTTCTTT.

To note about this clonotype: The germline gene is not matched at one end of the junction; a read error may be the cause. The V gene is TRBV12-3 or TRBV12-4, the J gene TRBJ2-1; either TRBD1 or TRBD2 may supply D (5 bases each). The CDR3 length is 16 residues. CDR3 sequence reads: CASRPLSGQSYNEQVF. The CDR3 DNA reads as TGTGCCAGCAGGCCCCTATCGGGGCAATCCTACAATGAGCAGGTCTTC.

The rearrangement uses TRBV24-1 and TRBJ1-1; D call uncertain. V lost 0 bases and J lost 1, with 2 bases in between. CDR1 is KGHDR, CDR2 SFDVKD, per germline. The CDR3 is 13 amino acids. The CDR3: CATSDLSNTEAFF. The DNA for the CDR3 is TGTGCCACCAGTGATTTGTCGAACACTGAAGCTTTCTTT.

This clonotype was found a few times. The chain joins TRBV5-1 to TRBJ1-2, with a weak D call TRBD1 (5 bases). The germline V and J ends were trimmed by 5 bases and 2 bases, with 10 bases remaining between them. Germline-derived CDR1 and CDR2 are SGHRS and YFSETQ. The CDR3 is 13 residues long. This CDR3 reads CASSIEGNYGYTF. The CDR3 bases are TGCGCCAGCAGTATCGAGGGGAACTATGGCTACACCTTC.

There are a few counts of this clonotype. The chain links TRBV28 to TRBJ2-1; no clear D. Germline V gene data show CDR1 as MDHEN and CDR2 as SYDVKM. The CDR3 spans 11 residues. V dropped 3 bases and J dropped 10 bases, with 7 bases sitting between them. CDR3 coding DNA: TGTGCCAGCAGTTTCCAGACCGAGCAGTTCTTC. Translation: CASSFQTEQFF.